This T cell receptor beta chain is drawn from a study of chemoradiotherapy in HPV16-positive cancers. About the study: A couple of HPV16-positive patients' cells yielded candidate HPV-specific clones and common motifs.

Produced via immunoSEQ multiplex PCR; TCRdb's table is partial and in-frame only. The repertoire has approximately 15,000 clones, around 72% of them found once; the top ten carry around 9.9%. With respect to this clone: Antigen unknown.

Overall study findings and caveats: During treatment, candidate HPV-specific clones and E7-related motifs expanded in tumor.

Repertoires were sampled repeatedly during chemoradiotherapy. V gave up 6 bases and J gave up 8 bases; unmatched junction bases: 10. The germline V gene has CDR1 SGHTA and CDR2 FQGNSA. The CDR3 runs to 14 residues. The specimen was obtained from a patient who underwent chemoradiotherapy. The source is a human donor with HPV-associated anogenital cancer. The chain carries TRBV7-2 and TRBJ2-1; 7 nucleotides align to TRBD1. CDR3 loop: CASSSQGVGDEQFF. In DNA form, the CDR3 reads TGTGCCAGCAGTTCCCAGGGGGTTGGGGATGAGCAGTTCTTC.